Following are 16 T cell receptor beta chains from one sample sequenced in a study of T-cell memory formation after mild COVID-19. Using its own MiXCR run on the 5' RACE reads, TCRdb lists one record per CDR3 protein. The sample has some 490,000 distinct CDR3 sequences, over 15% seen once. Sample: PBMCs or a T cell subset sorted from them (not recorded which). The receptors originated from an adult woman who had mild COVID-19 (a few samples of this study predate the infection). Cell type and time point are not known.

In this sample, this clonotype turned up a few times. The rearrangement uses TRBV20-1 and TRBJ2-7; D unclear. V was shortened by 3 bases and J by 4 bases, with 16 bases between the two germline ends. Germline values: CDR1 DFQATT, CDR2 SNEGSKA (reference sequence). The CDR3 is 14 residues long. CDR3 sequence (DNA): TGCAGTGCTAGCCCTCTCGGCCAAAATTACGAGCAGTACTTC. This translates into CSASPLGQNYEQYF.

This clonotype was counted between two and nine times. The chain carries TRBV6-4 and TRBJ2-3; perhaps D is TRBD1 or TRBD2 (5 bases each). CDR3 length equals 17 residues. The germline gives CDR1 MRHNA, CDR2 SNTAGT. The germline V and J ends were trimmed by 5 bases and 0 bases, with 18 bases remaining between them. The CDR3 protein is CASSSKMGVDSTDTQYF. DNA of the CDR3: TGTGCCAGCAGTTCGAAGATGGGGGTCGACAGCACAGATACGCAGTATTTT.

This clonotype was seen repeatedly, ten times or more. CDR3 coding DNA: TGTGCCAGCAGATACAATGAGCAGTTCTTC. Its protein is CASRYNEQFF. J is TRBJ2-1 and V is TRBV12-3 or TRBV12-4; no firm D call. This CDR3 contains 10 residues. Trimming removed 6 bases at V and 4 bases at J, with 1 base between.

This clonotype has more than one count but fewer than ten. CDR3: CASSSSTGNSYEQYF. The CDR3 DNA follows: TGCGCCAGCAGCTCATCAACAGGAAACTCCTACGAGCAGTACTTC. This rearrangement joins TRBV5-1 to TRBJ2-7, with D possibly matching TRBD1 (5 bases). CDR1 is SGHRS, CDR2 YFSETQ, per germline. The V end lost 3 bases, the J end lost 0 bases, and 13 bases lay between the germline ends. The CDR3 has 15 amino acids.

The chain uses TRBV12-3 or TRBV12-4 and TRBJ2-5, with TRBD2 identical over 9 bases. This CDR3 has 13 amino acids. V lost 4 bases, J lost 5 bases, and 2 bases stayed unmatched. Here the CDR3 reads CASSYSGSETQYF. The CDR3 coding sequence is TGTGCCAGCAGTTATAGCGGGAGTGAGACCCAGTACTTC.

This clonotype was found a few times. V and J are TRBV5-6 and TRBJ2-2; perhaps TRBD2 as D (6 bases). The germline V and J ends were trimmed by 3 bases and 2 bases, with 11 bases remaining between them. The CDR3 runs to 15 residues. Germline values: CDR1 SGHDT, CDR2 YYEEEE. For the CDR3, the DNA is TGTGCCAGCAGCTGGGGGGACCGAAACACCGGGGAGCTGTTTTTT. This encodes CASSWGDRNTGELFF.

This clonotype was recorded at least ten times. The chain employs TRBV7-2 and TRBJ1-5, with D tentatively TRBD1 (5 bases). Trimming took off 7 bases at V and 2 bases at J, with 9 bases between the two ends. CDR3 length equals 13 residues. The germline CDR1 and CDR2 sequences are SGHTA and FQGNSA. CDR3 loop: CASKGYGNQPQHF. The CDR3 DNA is TGTGCCAGCAAGGGGTATGGCAATCAGCCCCAGCATTTT.

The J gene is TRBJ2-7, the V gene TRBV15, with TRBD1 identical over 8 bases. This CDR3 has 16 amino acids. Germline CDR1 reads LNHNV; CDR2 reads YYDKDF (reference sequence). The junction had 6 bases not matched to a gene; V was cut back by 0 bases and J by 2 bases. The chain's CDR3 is CATSREATGAPYEQYF. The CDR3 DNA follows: TGTGCCACCAGCAGAGAAGCGACAGGGGCTCCCTACGAGCAGTACTTC.

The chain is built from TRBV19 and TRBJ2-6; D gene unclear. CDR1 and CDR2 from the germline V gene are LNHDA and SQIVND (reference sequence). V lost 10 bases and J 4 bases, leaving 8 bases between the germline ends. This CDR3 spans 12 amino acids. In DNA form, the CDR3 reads TGTGCCACTACAACCGGGGCCAACGTCCTGACTTTC. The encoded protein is CATTTGANVLTF.

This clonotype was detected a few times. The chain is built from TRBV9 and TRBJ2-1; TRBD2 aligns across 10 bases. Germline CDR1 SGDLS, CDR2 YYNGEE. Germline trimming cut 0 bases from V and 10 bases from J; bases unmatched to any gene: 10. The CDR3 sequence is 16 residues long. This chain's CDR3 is CASSVAPPTSGAEQFF. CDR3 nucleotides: TGTGCCAGCAGCGTAGCTCCCCCAACTAGCGGGGCAGAGCAGTTCTTC.

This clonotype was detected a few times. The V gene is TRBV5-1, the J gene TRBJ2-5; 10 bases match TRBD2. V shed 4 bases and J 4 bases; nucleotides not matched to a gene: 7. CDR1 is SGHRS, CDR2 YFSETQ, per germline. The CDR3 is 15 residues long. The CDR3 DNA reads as TGCGCCAGCAGCCGGGGGACTAGCGAGTTAGAGACCCAGTACTTC. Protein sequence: CASSRGTSELETQYF. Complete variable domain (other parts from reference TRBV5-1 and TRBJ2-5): KAGVTQTPRYLIKTRGQQVTLSCSPISGHRSVSWYQQTPGQGLQFLFEYFSETQRNKGNFPGRFSGRQFSNSRSEMNVSTLELGDSALYLCASSRGTSELETQYFGPGTRLLVL.

Here the CDR3 reads CASSSTPPGAQYF. The DNA for the CDR3 is TGTGCCAGCAGCTCGACCCCTCCGGGAGCGCAGTATTTT. The V and J genes are TRBV7-8 and TRBJ2-3, with D perhaps matching TRBD2 (6 bases). The CDR3 loop spans 13 amino acids. V was clipped by 4 bases and J by 10 bases, with 15 bases between them. Germline CDR1 SGHVS, CDR2 FQNEAQ.

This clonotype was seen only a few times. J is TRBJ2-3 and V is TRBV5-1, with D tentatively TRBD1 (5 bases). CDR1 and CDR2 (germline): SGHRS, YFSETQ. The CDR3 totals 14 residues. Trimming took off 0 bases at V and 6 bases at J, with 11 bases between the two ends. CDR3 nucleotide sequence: TGCGCCAGCAGCTTGGGACAGTCGCGCGATACGCAGTATTTT. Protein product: CASSLGQSRDTQYF.

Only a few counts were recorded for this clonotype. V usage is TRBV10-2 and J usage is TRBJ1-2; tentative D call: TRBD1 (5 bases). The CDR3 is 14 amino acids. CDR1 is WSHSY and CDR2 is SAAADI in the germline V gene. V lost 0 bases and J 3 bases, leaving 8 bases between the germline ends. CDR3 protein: CASSESKGDYGYTF. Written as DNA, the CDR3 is TGCGCCAGCAGTGAGTCGAAAGGGGACTATGGCTACACCTTC.

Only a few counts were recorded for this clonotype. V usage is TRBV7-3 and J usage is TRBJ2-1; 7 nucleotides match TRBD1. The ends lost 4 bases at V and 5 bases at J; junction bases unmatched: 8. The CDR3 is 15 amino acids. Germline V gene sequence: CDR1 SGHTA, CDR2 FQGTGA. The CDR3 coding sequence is TGTGCCAGCAGCTCCGGACAGGCTATGCACAATGAGCAGTTCTTC. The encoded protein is CASSSGQAMHNEQFF.

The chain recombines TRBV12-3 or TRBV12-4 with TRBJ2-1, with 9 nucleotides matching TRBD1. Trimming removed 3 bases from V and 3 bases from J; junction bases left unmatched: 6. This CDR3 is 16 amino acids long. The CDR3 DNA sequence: TGTGCCAGCAGTTTTGGGGACAGGGATTACTACAATGAGCAGTTCTTC. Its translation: CASSFGDRDYYNEQFF.